This T cell receptor (beta chain) was captured in a study of T-cell memory formation after mild COVID-19 (dated by TCRdb to the early 2020s). Study-level background: TCR sequence clusters from the two donors were found to be largely donor specific. Longitudinal TCRalpha and TCRbeta repertoire sequencing tracked T-cell clones expanding and contracting after mild COVID-19 in a couple of donors. The cohort was made up of two young adult volunteers, one female and one male, who were previously healthy. Paper-wide results and their limitations: Some responding clones were found in pre-infection memory, which suggests that pre-existing cross-reactive memory T cells took part in the SARS-CoV-2 response. SARS-CoV-2 specificity was not confirmed for the second-wave clones peaking on day 37. Balanced CD4/CD8 phenotypes were observed for clones contracting from day 15 to 85, whereas a bias towards CD4+ was observed for a second wave of clones expanding from day 15 to 37. Only a couple of mild cases were covered in the study, and larger cohorts including severe cases with pre-infection samples were considered necessary. Contracting CD4+ clones were located mainly in the CM and EM memory subsets, whereas CD8+ clones were found to be enriched in EMRA.

In regard to this clonotype: Its target antigen remains unknown. Per-nucleotide qualities are absent, and no much larger clonotype sits a single base away.

Ficoll-Paque density gradient centrifugation was the method used to isolate PBMCs. Sequencing was performed on an Illumina NovaSeq 6000. TCRalpha and TCRbeta cDNA libraries were constructed by 5'RACE with constant-segment primers, with sample barcodes and unique molecular identifiers being introduced. Trizol reagent was used to extract RNA from every sample. Libraries were amplified in two PCR steps, with a second sample barcode and Illumina TruSeq adapters added in the second step. Sequencing of libraries was performed on an Illumina NovaSeq with 2 x 150 bp paired-end reads. In the source study's methods: Reads were demultiplexed and collapsed into UMI-guided consensus sequences with migec v1.2.7. With mixcr v2.1.11, UMI consensuses were aligned to TRA and TRB V and J templates and assembled into clonotypes. Expanded or contracted clonotypes were those called significant by both edgeR and NoisET, with noise models trained on biological replicates. edgeR calls used a false discovery rate-adjusted p below 0.01 and a log2 fold-change threshold of 1. As an exploratory analysis of dynamics, max-normalized trajectories of the 1000 most abundant clonotypes were examined by PCA with hierarchical clustering. Each responding clone was given a CD4 or CD8 phenotype based on the CD4+ and CD8+ repertoires, which had been sequenced separately. The raw public data were reprocessed by TCRdb itself: fastp quality trimming at Q25, MiXCR clonotype calling, in-frame beta chains only. Rows with one shared CDR3 protein collapse into an entry with the most common genes and DNA. The V and J calls and clone size come from TCRdb's table, not from the authors' own analysis. This sample has about 130,000 distinct CDR3 sequences in its table, and about 16% of those were observed once. Around 13% of the sample goes to the ten largest clones.

Sequencing was done on a sample of PBMCs or a T cell subset sorted from them (not recorded which). The receptor was derived from an adult woman who had mild COVID-19 (a few samples of this study predate the infection). The sample titles of this study are shuffled in the database, so cell type and time point are left out; the donor was told from shared clones.

The nucleotide sequence is given as TGTGCCACCACCCCGGGACAGAGCAATCAGCCCCAGCATTTT. Its protein reads: CATTPGQSNQPQHF. This receptor chain uses TRBV24-1 and TRBJ1-5; TRBD1 aligns with 7 central bases. The CDR3 measures 14 amino acids from cysteine to phenylalanine. Of the read, only the CDR3 DNA is kept; its 42 bases are in frame from base 1. The germline V gene provides CDR1 KGHDR and CDR2 SFDVKD. Trimming removed 8 bases from V and 1 base from J; the gene matches leave 4 bases unexplained.